This T cell receptor (beta chain) was profiled in a study of blood T cells in healthy people across ages. Germline CDR1 reads MDHEN; CDR2 reads SYDVKM. This CDR3 spans 16 amino acids. Trimming at V came to 4 bases and at J to 7 bases, leaving 10 bases not matched to a gene. Sample-barcoded 5' priming and a J-beta primer mix drove a second PCR of about 7 to 11 cycles. The authors tagged each cDNA molecule using a template-switch adaptor with 12 random nucleotides. From each sample, at least 3 million paired-end reads containing CDR3 were obtained. One entry per CDR3 protein results from TCRdb running MiXCR on the 5' RACE reads. The sample has around 2 million distinct CDR3 sequences; 30% to 40% are singletons. Donors each provided roughly 10 milliliters of peripheral blood. Total RNA extracted from each sample amounted to at least 6 micrograms.

The chain employs TRBV28 and TRBJ2-2; 9 positions match TRBD1. The sample taken for sequencing was blood. The receptor was derived from a human donor in good health. The CDR3: CASSSSGQGIVGELFF. For the CDR3, the DNA is TGTGCCAGCAGTTCCAGCGGACAGGGGATCGTCGGGGAGCTGTTTTTT.